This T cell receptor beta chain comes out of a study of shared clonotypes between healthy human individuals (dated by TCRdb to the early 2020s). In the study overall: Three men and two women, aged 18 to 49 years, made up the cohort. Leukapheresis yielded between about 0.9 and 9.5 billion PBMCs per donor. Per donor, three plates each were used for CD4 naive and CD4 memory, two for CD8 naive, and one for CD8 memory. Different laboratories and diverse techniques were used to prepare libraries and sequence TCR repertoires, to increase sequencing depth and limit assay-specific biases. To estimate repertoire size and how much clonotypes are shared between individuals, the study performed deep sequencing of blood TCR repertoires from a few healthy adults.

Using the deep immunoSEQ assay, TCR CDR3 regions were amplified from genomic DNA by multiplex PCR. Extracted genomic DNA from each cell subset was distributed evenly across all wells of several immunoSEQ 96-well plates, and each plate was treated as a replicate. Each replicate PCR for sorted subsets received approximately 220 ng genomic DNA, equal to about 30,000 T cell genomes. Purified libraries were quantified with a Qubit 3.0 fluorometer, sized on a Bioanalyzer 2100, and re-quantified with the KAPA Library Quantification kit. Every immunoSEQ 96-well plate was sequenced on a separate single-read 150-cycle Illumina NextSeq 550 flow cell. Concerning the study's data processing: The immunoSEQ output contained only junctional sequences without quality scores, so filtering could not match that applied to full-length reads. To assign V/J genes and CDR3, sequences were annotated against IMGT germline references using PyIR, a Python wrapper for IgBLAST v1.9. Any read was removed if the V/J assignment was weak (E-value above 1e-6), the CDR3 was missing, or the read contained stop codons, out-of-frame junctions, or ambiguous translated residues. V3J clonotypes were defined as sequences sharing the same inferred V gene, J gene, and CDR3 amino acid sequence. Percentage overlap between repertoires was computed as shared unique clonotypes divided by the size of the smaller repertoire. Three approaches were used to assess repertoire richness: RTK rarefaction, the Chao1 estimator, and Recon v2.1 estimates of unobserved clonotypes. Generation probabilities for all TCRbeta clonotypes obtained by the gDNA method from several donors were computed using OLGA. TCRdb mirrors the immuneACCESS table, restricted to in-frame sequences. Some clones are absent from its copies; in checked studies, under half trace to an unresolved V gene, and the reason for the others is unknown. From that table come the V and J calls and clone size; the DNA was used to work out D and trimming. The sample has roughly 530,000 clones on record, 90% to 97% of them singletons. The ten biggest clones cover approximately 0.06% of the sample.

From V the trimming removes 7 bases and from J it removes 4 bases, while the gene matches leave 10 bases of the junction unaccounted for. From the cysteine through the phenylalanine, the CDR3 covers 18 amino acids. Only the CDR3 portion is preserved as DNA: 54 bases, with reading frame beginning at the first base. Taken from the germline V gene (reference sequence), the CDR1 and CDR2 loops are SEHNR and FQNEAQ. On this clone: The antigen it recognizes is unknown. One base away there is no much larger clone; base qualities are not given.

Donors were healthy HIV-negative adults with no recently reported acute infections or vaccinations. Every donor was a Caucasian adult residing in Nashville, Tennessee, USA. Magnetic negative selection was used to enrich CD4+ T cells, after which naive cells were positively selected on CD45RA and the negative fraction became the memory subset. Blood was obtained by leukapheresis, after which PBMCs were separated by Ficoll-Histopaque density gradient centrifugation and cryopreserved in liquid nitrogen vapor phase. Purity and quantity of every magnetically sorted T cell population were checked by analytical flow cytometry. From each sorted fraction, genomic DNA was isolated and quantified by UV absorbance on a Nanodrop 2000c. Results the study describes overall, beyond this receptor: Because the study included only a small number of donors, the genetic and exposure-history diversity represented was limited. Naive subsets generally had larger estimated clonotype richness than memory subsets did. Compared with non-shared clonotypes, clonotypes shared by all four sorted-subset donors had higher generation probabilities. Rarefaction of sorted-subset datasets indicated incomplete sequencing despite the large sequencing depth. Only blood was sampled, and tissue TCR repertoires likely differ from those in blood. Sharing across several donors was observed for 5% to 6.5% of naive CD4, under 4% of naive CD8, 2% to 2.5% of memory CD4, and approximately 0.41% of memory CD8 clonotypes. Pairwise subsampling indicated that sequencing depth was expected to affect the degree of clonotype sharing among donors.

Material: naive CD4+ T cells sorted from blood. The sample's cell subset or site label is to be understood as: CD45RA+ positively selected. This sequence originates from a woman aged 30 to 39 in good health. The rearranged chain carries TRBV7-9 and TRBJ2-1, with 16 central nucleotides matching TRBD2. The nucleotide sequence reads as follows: TGTGCCAGCACCTTCGCAGGGACTAGCGGGAGGGCTTACAATGAGCAGTTCTTC. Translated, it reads CASTFAGTSGRAYNEQFF.